Presented here are 5 T cell receptor beta chains from one specimen sequenced in a study of identical twins. MiXCR was run by TCRdb on the 5' RACE reads, yielding one entry per CDR3 protein. The sample has 400,000 to 500,000 distinct CDR3 sequences; under 20% are singletons. Sequencing was performed on naive T cells sorted from blood. The receptor source for this set is a man aged 45 to 65 in good health.

This clonotype was seen a handful of times. The chain joins TRBV18 to TRBJ1-3, with a possible D match to TRBD1 (5 bases). Germline CDR1 is KGHSH and CDR2 is LQKENI. Between the trimmed V and J ends, which lost 3 bases and 6 bases, there was a span of 12 bases. The CDR3 covers 14 residues. The CDR3 is CASSPDILVNTIYF. The DNA for the CDR3 is TGTGCCAGCTCACCGGACATATTGGTAAACACCATATATTTT.

The V and J genes are TRBV6-5 and TRBJ2-7; no clear D. CDR3 length: 14 residues. Germline CDR1 MNHEY, CDR2 SVGAGI. With 2 bases removed from V and 3 bases from J, the gap between germline ends came to 11 bases. The CDR3 loop reads CASSYAGRNYEQYF. The CDR3 coding sequence is TGTGCCAGCAGTTACGCAGGCAGGAACTACGAGCAGTACTTC.

This chain uses TRBV20-1 with TRBJ2-3; 10 bases fit TRBD2. V lost 5 bases to trimming and J lost 4 bases; unmatched junction nucleotides: 6. Germline CDR1 and CDR2: DFQATT and SNEGSKA (reference sequence). CDR3 length: 14 amino acids. CDR3 region: CSAEREGLSDTQYF. The DNA of the CDR3 is TGCAGTGCTGAGCGGGAGGGCCTGTCAGATACGCAGTATTTT.

This clonotype has more than one count but fewer than ten. The gene calls are TRBV7-9 and TRBJ2-7; 7 positions match TRBD2. The CDR3 loop spans 15 amino acids. Trimming took 5 bases from V and 4 from J; bases not matched to a gene: 11. Germline V gene lookup returns CDR1 SEHNR and CDR2 FQNEAQ (reference sequence). As DNA, the CDR3 is TGTGCCAGCAGCACCAGCAGCGGGAATTTGTACGAGCAGTACTTC. Translation: CASSTSSGNLYEQYF.

This clonotype was recorded a few times. The chain links TRBV7-8 to TRBJ2-5, with 8 bases matching TRBD1. This CDR3 has 13 amino acids. After removal of 7 bases from V and 7 bases from J, the junction contained 8 bases not matched to a gene. Germline values: CDR1 SGHVS, CDR2 FQNEAQ. The CDR3 sequence: CASTRTGSVTQYF. The CDR3 DNA reads as TGTGCCAGCACGCGGACAGGGTCGGTGACCCAGTACTTC.